These 15 T cell receptor beta chains were all obtained from the same sample, sequenced in a study of blood T cell repertoires in COVID-19. Method: immunoSEQ multiplex PCR; TCRdb's copy keeps in-frame clones and lacks some. The table records almost 400,000 clones, around 87% of them present only once. The sample taken for sequencing was peripheral blood. The source is a woman aged 55-69 years with COVID-19, enrolled during active disease.

The chain links TRBV30 to TRBJ2-7; TRBD1 is a possible D gene (6 bases). The CDR3 has 13 amino acids. V was clipped by 3 bases and J by 2 bases, with 11 bases between them. From germline, CDR1 is GTSNPN and CDR2 SVGIG (reference sequence). The CDR3 sequence is CAWSPDRAYEQYF. The CDR3 DNA reads as TGTGCCTGGAGCCCGGACAGAGCCTACGAGCAGTACTTC.

The chain recombines TRBV6-1 with TRBJ1-5; 7 nucleotides agree with TRBD1. Trimming at V came to 5 bases and at J to 4 bases, leaving 8 bases not matched to a gene. Germline CDR1 is MNHNS and CDR2 is SASEGT. The CDR3 covers 15 residues. CDR3 in amino acids: CASSRRTGDNQPQHF. The CDR3 DNA reads as TGTGCCAGCAGTCGTCGGACAGGAGATAATCAGCCCCAGCATTTT.

On this clone itself: The same CDR3 also results from other DNA sequences found in this sample. V and J are TRBV9 and TRBJ2-3, with D possibly matching TRBD1 (6 bases). The V end lost 0 bases, the J end lost 1 base, and 12 bases lay between the germline ends. Germline V gives CDR1 SGDLS, CDR2 YYNGEE. The CDR3 length is 16 residues. CDR3 loop: CASSVGLQGGTDTQYF. The CDR3 nucleotides are TGTGCCAGCAGCGTAGGATTACAGGGTGGCACAGATACGCAGTATTTT.

The gene calls are TRBV7-2 and TRBJ2-5; TRBD1 agrees at 7 bases. From germline, CDR1 is SGHTA and CDR2 FQGNSA. The CDR3 covers 13 residues. V gave up 3 bases and J gave up 3 bases; unmatched junction bases: 1. Here the CDR3 reads CASSLTGKETQYF. The DNA of the CDR3 is TGTGCCAGCAGCTTGACAGGGAAAGAGACCCAGTACTTC.

V gene TRBV6-6 combines with J gene TRBJ2-5; 11 nucleotides match TRBD2. With 0 bases clipped from V and 6 bases from J, the junction kept 6 bases outside the gene matches. This CDR3 region has 16 residues. Germline assignment: CDR1 MNHNY and CDR2 SVGAGI (reference sequence). The CDR3 sequence is CASSYSTSGDQKTQYF. As DNA, the CDR3 is TGTGCCAGCAGTTACTCGACTAGCGGGGACCAGAAGACCCAGTACTTC.

V is TRBV7-2 and J is TRBJ2-3, with a possible D match to TRBD2 (5 bases). The CDR3 length is 15 residues. The germline CDR1 and CDR2 sequences are SGHTA and FQGNSA. V shed 4 bases and J shed 2 bases, with 13 bases lying between them. CDR3 sequence reads: CASSSVLDFTDTQYF. The CDR3 coding sequence is TGTGCCAGCAGCTCGGTACTAGATTTCACAGATACGCAGTATTTT.

This clone appeared once. The chain uses TRBV11-2 and TRBJ2-7; D is unclear. The CDR3 extends over 16 amino acids. CDR1 and CDR2 from the germline V gene are SGHAT and FQNNGV. The V end was cut by 3 bases, the J end by 0 bases, with 15 bases between. CDR3 DNA: TGTGCCAGCAGCTTTTCCATGCAGAGGCACTCCTACGAGCAGTACTTC. Its translation: CASSFSMQRHSYEQYF.

This clone turned up a few times. The chain couples TRBV6-4 to TRBJ1-2, with 9 bases fitting TRBD1. The junction had 15 bases not matched to a gene; V was cut back by 6 bases and J by 7 bases. The CDR3 runs 16 residues. Germline V gives CDR1 MRHNA, CDR2 SNTAGT. This CDR3 is CASSADAAGTGFGYTF. For the CDR3, the DNA is TGTGCCAGCAGCGCCGACGCGGCCGGGACAGGGTTTGGCTACACCTTC.

The chain employs TRBV3-1 (or the pseudogene TRBV3-2) and TRBJ1-5; maybe TRBD1 (5 bases). The CDR3 spans 13 residues. V gave up 3 bases and J gave up 9 bases, with 12 bases separating them. Looked up from germline, CDR1 is LGHDT and CDR2 is YNNKEL (reference sequence). CDR3 sequence: CASSHGGLGPQHF. In nucleotides, the CDR3 is TGTGCCAGCAGCCACGGGGGATTGGGGCCCCAGCATTTT.

This rearrangement joins TRBV5-7 to TRBJ2-7, with TRBD1 identical over 7 bases. TRBV5-7 is marked as an open reading frame, function uncertain. This CDR3 spans 15 amino acids. The ends lost 0 bases at V and 4 bases at J; junction bases unmatched: 7. CDR3 in DNA: TGTGCCAGCAGCTTGGCCGGACAGGTCTGGTACGAGCAGTACTTC. As protein: CASSLAGQVWYEQYF.

The chain uses TRBV2 and TRBJ2-7; D gene ambiguous. The CDR3 runs 13 residues. From germline, CDR1 is SNHLY and CDR2 FYNNEI. The V gene lost 7 bases and the J gene lost 2 bases, with 12 bases spanning the gap. The CDR3 is CASNRKEAYEQYF. The CDR3 DNA reads as TGTGCCAGCAATAGGAAAGAGGCCTACGAGCAGTACTTC. Supplemented by reference TRBV2 and TRBJ2-7, the full variable domain reads EPEVTQTPSHQVTQMGQEVILRCVPISNHLYFYWYRQILGQKVEFLVSFYNNEISEKSEIFDDQFSVERPDGSNFTLKIRSTKLEDSAMYFCASNRKEAYEQYFGPGTRLTVT.

This chain links TRBV7-9 with TRBJ2-1, with D perhaps TRBD2 (6 bases). The CDR3 consists of 15 residues. Germline CDR1 SEHNR, CDR2 FQNEAQ (reference sequence). Trimming removed 2 bases from V and 9 bases from J, with 17 bases in between. CDR3: CASSLLGQGGGEQFF. DNA of the CDR3: TGTGCCAGCAGCTTATTGGGCCAGGGAGGCGGTGAGCAGTTCTTC.

The chain recombines TRBV3-1 (or the pseudogene TRBV3-2) with TRBJ2-6; no definite D call. The CDR3 is 13 residues long. V was clipped by 6 bases and J by 3 bases, with 6 bases between them. Germline loops: CDR1 LGHDT, CDR2 YNNKEL (reference sequence). This CDR3 is CASRAGGANVLTF. CDR3 nucleotide sequence: TGTGCCAGCAGAGCAGGTGGGGCCAACGTCCTGACTTTC.

J is TRBJ1-6 and V is TRBV28, with D perhaps TRBD1 (5 bases). Trimming pared 5 bases from V and 7 bases from J, leaving 15 bases between. Germline CDR1 is MDHEN and CDR2 is SYDVKM. The CDR3 covers 15 residues. CDR3 sequence reads: CASSPSKGRNSPLHF. In nucleotides, the CDR3 is TGTGCCAGCAGTCCCTCGAAGGGGAGGAATTCACCCCTCCACTTT. The full variable domain, with the rest looked up from reference TRBV28 and TRBJ1-6, is DVKVTQSSRYLVKRTGEKVFLECVQDMDHENMFWYRQDPGLGLRLIYFSYDVKMKEKGDIPEGYSVSREKKERFSLILESASTNQTSMYLCASSPSKGRNSPLHFGNGTRLTVT.

The CDR3 bases are TGCAGTGCCGGACAGGGCTATGGCTACACCTTC. It is translated as CSAGQGYGYTF. The rearrangement links TRBV20-1 to TRBJ1-2, with 8 nucleotides matching TRBD1. The germline gives CDR1 DFQATT, CDR2 SNEGSKA (reference sequence). This CDR3 is built from 11 residues. V trimming: 6 bases; J trimming: 4 bases; junction bases outside the gene matches: 1.